This T cell receptor beta chain was observed in a study of neurological immune-mediated disorders. Whole-study findings and limits: The most TCR clonal expansion was seen in HTLV-1-associated myelopathy, and the least was seen in multiple sclerosis, which fell below healthy controls.

Each CDR3 protein is one row after TCRdb ran MiXCR on the 5' RACE reads. The sample yields approximately 48,000 distinct CDR3 sequences, around 17% seen once. Trimming left V 0 bases short and J 15 bases short, with 15 bases between. The CDR3 is 13 amino acids. Germline V gene sequence: CDR1 LNHNV, CDR2 YYDKDF (reference sequence). At least ten counts were recorded for this clonotype. Its antigen remains unidentified. The specimen sequenced was PBMCs. The sequence came from a man aged 60-69 years in good health. The rearrangement joins TRBV15 to TRBJ2-1; D remains ambiguous. The CDR3 protein is CATSRDRKGSPFF. CDR3 bases: TGTGCCACCAGCAGAGATCGGAAGGGAAGTCCGTTCTTC.